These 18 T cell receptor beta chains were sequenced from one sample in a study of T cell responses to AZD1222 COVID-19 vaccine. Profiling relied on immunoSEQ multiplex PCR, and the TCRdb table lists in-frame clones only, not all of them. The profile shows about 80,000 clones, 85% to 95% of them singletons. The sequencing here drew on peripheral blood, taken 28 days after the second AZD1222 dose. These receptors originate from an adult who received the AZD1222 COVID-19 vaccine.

The CDR3, as DNA: TGTGCCAGCACGGACAGGGGGTACTATGGCTACACCTTC. It is translated as CASTDRGYYGYTF. The chain couples TRBV28 to TRBJ1-2; 10 bases map to TRBD1. V was pared by 7 bases and J by 3 bases, with 2 bases of the junction left unmatched. The V gene's germline CDR1 is MDHEN and CDR2 SYDVKM. CDR3 length: 13 amino acids.

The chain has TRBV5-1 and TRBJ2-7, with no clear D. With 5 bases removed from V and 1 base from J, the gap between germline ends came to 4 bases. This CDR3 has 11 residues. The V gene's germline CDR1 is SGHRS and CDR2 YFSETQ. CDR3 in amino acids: CASSPSYEQYF. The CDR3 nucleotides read TGCGCCAGCAGTCCTTCCTACGAGCAGTACTTC.

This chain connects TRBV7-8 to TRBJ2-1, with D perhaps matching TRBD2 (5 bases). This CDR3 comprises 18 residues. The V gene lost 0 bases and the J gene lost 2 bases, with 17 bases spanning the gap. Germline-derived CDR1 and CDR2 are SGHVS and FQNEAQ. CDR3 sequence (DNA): TGTGCCAGCAGCTTAGCGTTTGGTGGTGGGAGCACCTACAATGAGCAGTTCTTC. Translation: CASSLAFGGGSTYNEQFF.

The CDR3 sequence: CASSESTGPISYNEQFF. CDR3 bases: TGCGCCAGCAGTGAGTCGACAGGGCCTATCTCCTACAATGAGCAGTTCTTC. The chain uses TRBV10-2 and TRBJ2-1; 7 positions match TRBD1. The CDR3 totals 17 residues. Trimming removed 0 bases from V and 0 bases from J; junction bases left unmatched: 5. Per the germline V gene, CDR1 is WSHSY and CDR2 is SAAADI.

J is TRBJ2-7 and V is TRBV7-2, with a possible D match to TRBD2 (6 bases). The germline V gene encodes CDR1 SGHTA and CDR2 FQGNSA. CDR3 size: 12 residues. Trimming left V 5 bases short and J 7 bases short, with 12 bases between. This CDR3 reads CASSRDLGEQYF. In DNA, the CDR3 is TGTGCCAGCAGCCGGGACTTGGGGGAGCAGTACTTC.

The CDR3 DNA reads as TGTGCCAGCAGTCATTACGGGACAGCCTACGAGCAGTACTTC. It specifies CASSHYGTAYEQYF. The genes are TRBV6-2 or TRBV6-3 and TRBJ2-7; 7 bases match TRBD1. J lost 2 bases, V lost 5 bases, and 6 bases had no gene match. There are 14 residues in the CDR3. CDR1 MNHEY and CDR2 SVGEGT come from the germline V gene.

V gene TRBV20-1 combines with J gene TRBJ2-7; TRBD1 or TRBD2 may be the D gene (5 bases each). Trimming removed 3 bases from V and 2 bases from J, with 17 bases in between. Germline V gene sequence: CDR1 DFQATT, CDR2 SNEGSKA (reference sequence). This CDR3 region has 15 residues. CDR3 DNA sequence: TGCAGTGCTAGTCCCCCTGGGACGGATGCCTACGAGCAGTACTTC. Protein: CSASPPGTDAYEQYF.

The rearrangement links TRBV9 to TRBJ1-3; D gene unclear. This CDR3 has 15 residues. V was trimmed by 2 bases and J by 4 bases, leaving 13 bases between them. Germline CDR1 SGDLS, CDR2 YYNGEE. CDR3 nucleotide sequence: TGTGCCAGCAGCGTTCATTTGGACCTAGGAAACACCATATATTTT. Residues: CASSVHLDLGNTIYF.

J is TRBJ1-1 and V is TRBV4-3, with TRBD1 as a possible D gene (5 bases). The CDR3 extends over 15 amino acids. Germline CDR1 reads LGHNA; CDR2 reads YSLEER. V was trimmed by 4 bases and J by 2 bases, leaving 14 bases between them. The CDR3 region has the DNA TGCGCCAGCAGCCCAGGGCGGGGCTTTAACACTGAAGCTTTCTTT. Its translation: CASSPGRGFNTEAFF.

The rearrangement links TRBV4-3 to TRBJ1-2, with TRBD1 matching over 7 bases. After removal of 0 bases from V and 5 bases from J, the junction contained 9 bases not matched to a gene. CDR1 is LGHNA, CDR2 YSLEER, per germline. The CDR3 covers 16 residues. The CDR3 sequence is CASSQDWETGPYGYTF. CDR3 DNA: TGCGCCAGCAGCCAAGATTGGGAGACAGGGCCTTATGGCTACACCTTC.

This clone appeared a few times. In nucleotides, the CDR3 is TGTGCCAGCAGCCAGGCCCCGACAGTCTCCTACGAGCAGTACTTC. It encodes CASSQAPTVSYEQYF. V gene TRBV7-3 combines with J gene TRBJ2-7; TRBD1 is a possible D gene (5 bases). CDR3 length equals 15 residues. The germline CDR1 and CDR2 sequences are SGHTA and FQGTGA. Trimming pared 5 bases from V and 0 bases from J, leaving 14 bases between.

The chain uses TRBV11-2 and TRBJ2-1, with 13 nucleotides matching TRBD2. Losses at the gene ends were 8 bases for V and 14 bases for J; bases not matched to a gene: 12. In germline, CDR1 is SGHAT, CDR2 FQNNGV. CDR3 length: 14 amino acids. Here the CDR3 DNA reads TGTGCCAGCCGCCGGACTAGCGGGAGAGATTTGGAGTTCTTC. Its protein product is CASRRTSGRDLEFF.

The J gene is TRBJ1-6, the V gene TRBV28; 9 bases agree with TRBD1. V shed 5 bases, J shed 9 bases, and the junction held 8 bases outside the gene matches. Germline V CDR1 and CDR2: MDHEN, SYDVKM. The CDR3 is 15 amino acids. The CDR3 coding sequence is TGTGCCAGCAGTAGCCGGGACAGGGCTGGTTCACCCCTCCACTTT. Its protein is CASSSRDRAGSPLHF.

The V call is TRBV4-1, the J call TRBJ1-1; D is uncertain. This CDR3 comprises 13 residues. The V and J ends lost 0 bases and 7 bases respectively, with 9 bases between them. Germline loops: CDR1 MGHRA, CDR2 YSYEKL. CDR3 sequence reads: CASSQEGDYEAFF. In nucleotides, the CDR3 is TGCGCCAGCAGCCAAGAGGGCGATTATGAAGCTTTCTTT.

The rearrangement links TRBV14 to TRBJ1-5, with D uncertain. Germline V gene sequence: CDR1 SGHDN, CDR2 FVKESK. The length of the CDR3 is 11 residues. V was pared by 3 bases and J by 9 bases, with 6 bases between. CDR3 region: CASSHGGPQHF. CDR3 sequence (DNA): TGTGCCAGCAGCCACGGAGGGCCCCAGCATTTT. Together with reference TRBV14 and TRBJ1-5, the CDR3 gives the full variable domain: EAGVTQFPSHSVIEKGQTVTLRCDPISGHDNLYWYRRVMGKEIKFLLHFVKESKQDESGMPNNRFLAERTGGTYSTLKVQPAELEDSGVYFCASSHGGPQHFGDGTRLSIL.

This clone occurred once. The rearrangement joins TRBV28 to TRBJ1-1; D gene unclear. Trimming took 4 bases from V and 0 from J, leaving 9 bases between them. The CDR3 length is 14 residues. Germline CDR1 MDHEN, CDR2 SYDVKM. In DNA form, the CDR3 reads TGTGCCAGCAGTTACACTTCGATGAACACTGAAGCTTTCTTT. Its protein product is CASSYTSMNTEAFF.

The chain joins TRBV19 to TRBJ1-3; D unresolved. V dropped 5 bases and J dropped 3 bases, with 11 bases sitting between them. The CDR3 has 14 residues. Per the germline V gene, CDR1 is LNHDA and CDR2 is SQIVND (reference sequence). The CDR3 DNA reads TGTGCCAGTAGTTGGACCTCTGGTGGAAACACCATATATTTT. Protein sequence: CASSWTSGGNTIYF. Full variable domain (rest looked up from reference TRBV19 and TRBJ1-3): DGGITQSPKYLFRKEGQNVTLSCEQNLNHDAMYWYRQDPGQGLRLIYYSQIVNDFQKGDIAEGYSVSREKKESFPLTVTSAQKNPTAFYLCASSWTSGGNTIYFGEGSWLTVV.

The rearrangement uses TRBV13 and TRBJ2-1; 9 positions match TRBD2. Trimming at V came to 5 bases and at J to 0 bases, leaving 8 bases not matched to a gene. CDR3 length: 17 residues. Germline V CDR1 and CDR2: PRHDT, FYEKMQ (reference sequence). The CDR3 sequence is CASSTRLADVSYNEQFF. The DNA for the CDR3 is TGTGCCAGCAGCACACGACTAGCGGACGTCTCCTACAATGAGCAGTTCTTC.